A selection of T cell receptor beta chains follows, all from one sample in a study of glioma-infiltrating T cells after dendritic cell vaccination. Profiled with immunoSEQ multiplex PCR; TCRdb holds only in-frame clones, not every one. The sample has approximately 48,000 clones, approximately 91% seen once; the top ten hold roughly 5.3%. The sequenced sample was blood, obtained after dendritic cell vaccination. These receptors all stem from a human donor with glioblastoma. CDR3s include the opening cysteine and the closing phenylalanine or tryptophan. The D gene is left open where the match is weak. The listing skips clone size in some rows; elsewhere it reads once, few, many or a size class.

D gene	J gene	clone size	V gene	CDR3 DNA	CDR3 protein
.	TRBJ2-3	.	TRBV28	TGTGCCAGCAGTTCGCCTACCTACAGGGGGGGTAATACGCAGTATTTT	CASSSPTYRGGNTQYF
.	TRBJ2-1	.	TRBV10-3	TGTGCCATCCTATCCCAGGCCAACAATGAGCAGTTCTTC	CAILSQANNEQFF
.	TRBJ2-5	.	TRBV13	TGTGCCAGCAGCTTAGGTCTCCAGGGAGAGACCCAGTACTTC	CASSLGLQGETQYF
.	TRBJ1-4	few	TRBV6-6	TGTGCCAGCAGTTACCTTTCCGTCACTAATGAAAAACTGTTTTTT	CASSYLSVTNEKLFF
.	TRBJ1-4	.	TRBV7-8	TGTGCCAGCAGTCGAACAACAACTAATGAAAAACTGTTTTTT	CASSRTTTNEKLFF
.	TRBJ2-7	.	TRBV13	TGTGCCAGCAGCTTTTCAGGGAACAACGAGCAGTACTTC	CASSFSGNNEQYF
.	TRBJ2-3	.	TRBV4-1	TGCGCCAGCAGCTCCCCCGGGGGAGCGACGCAGTATTTT	CASSSPGGATQYF
.	TRBJ2-7	.	TRBV28	TGTGCCAGCAGCCTGGGACCCACTCCGGGGGTATACGAGCAGTACTTC	CASSLGPTPGVYEQYF
.	TRBJ1-2	.	TRBV4-1	TGCGCCAGCAGCCAAGGTCGGCAGGGGATTGTTGGCTACACCTTC	CASSQGRQGIVGYTF
TRBD2	TRBJ2-1	.	TRBV9	TGTGCCAGCAGCACCCTACCCCTAGCGGGCAACAATGAGCAGTTCTTC	CASSTLPLAGNNEQFF